The source of this T cell receptor beta chain is a study of cytomegalovirus exposure and HLA in healthy donors. Across the whole study: Prior work identified 95 million to 120 million unique TCR beta sequences in 150 million to 200 million T cells.

The CDR3 has 9 amino acids. The germline V gene encodes CDR1 DFQATT and CDR2 SNEGSKA (reference sequence). V lost 6 bases and J lost 3, with 3 bases in between. 60 Vbeta and 13 Jbeta primers were used in PCR. Libraries were prepared by immunoSEQ multiplex PCR; TCRdb keeps only in-frame clonotypes and omits some of them. The table records under 200,000 clones, approximately 78% of them present only once. The chain carries TRBV20-1 and TRBJ2-7; D uncertain. The sequence derives from a girl aged 2 to 10 in good health and CMV-seropositive. The specimen sequenced was PBMCs. CDR3 DNA: TGCAGTGCCGGCTACGAGCAGTACTTC. Translating it yields CSAGYEQYF.